The 27 T cell receptor beta chains below all came from one sample that was sequenced in a study of molecular identifiers for immune sequencing clone quantification (dated by TCRdb to the late 2010s). The protocol used for the library was PCR. TCRdb lists the instrument as NextSeq 500. Using fastp trimming at Q25 and MiXCR clonotype assembly, TCRdb reanalyzed the public sequencing data and kept in-frame beta chains. Rows merge per CDR3 protein into single entries with the most common DNA and genes. The table for this sample lists under 600,000 distinct CDR3 sequences; about 25% of them were counted only once. Together, the top ten hold about 0.75% of the sample. Specimen: naive CD8+ T cells from blood, with Jurkat cell RNA spiked in. Sample cell subset or site, as interpreted from the label and publication: FACS-sorted CD8+CD4-CCR7+CD45RA+ naive T cells. Receptor source: a human donor in good health. Some libraries in this study had Jurkat cell RNA spiked in.

This clonotype was picked up a small number of times. The genes are TRBV12-5 and TRBJ2-3, with a tentative D call TRBD1 (6 bases). The germline V gene encodes CDR1 LGHNT and CDR2 FRNRAP. The CDR3 runs to 17 residues. The V and J ends lost 4 bases and 4 bases respectively, with 21 bases between them. The CDR3 nucleotides read TGTGCTAGTGGTTACGGAGCTGGGGGCGAGGGTTCAGATACGCAGTATTTT. Protein sequence: CASGYGAGGEGSDTQYF. Supplemented by reference TRBV12-5 and TRBJ2-3, the full variable domain reads DARVTQTPRHKVTEMGQEVTMRCQPILGHNTVFWYRQTMMQGLELLAYFRNRAPLDDSGMPKDRFSAEMPDATLATLKIQPSEPRDSAVYFCASGYGAGGEGSDTQYFGPGTRLTVL.

As concerns this clonotype: A much bigger clone sits one base away, suggesting this may be a read error. The chain is built from TRBV7-9 and TRBJ2-7; no clear D gene. Germline V gene lookup returns CDR1 SEHNR and CDR2 FQNEAQ (reference sequence). Trimming took 4 bases from V and 5 from J, leaving 12 bases between them. The CDR3 runs 13 residues. The CDR3 bases are TGTGCCAGCAGCTCGACACCGGCCCACGAGCAGTACTTC. This encodes CASSSTPAHEQYF.

This clonotype showed up many times. The CDR3 sequence is CASSGLGHLRYEQYF. The DNA for the CDR3 is TGTGCCAGCAGCGGATTGGGACACCTTCGCTACGAGCAGTACTTC. The chain employs TRBV7-9 and TRBJ2-7, with D maybe TRBD1 (6 bases). Germline V gene sequence: CDR1 SEHNR, CDR2 FQNEAQ (reference sequence). V was cut by 5 bases and J by 3 bases, with 17 bases left in between. This CDR3 has 15 amino acids.

As concerns this clonotype: A much bigger clone sits one base away, suggesting this may be a read error. This chain uses TRBV5-6 with TRBJ1-5; no reliable D call. The CDR3 runs 13 residues. Looked up from germline, CDR1 is SGHDT and CDR2 is YYEEEE. In nucleotides, the CDR3 is TGTGCCAGCAGCTTATCAGGTGCTCAGCCCCTGCATTTT. Translated, it gives CASSLSGAQPLHF.

This clonotype was counted many times. The V gene is TRBV7-9, the J gene TRBJ2-7, with D tentatively TRBD2 (5 bases). CDR3 size: 13 residues. Germline values: CDR1 SEHNR, CDR2 FQNEAQ (reference sequence). The germline V and J ends were trimmed by 6 bases and 7 bases, with 16 bases remaining between them. The CDR3 sequence: CASSPAYGEEQYF. CDR3 coding DNA: TGTGCCAGCAGTCCTGCCTACGGGGAGGAGCAGTACTTC.

The gene calls are TRBV5-6 and TRBJ2-5; unclear D gene. The germline V gene encodes CDR1 SGHDT and CDR2 YYEEEE. This CDR3 region has 11 residues. V lost 4 bases to trimming and J lost 5 bases, with 6 bases between them. The CDR3 DNA reads as TGTGCCAGCAGCGCGTGGGAGACCCAGTACTTC. Translation: CASSAWETQYF.

This clonotype appeared a few times. The rearrangement joins TRBV20-1 to TRBJ1-6; 9 bases map to TRBD1. The V gene end was trimmed by 3 bases and the J gene end by 6 bases; junction bases not matched to a gene: 6. The CDR3 sequence is 15 residues long. Germline CDR1 DFQATT, CDR2 SNEGSKA (reference sequence). The CDR3 protein is CSARDGTGLNSPLHF. The CDR3 bases are TGCAGTGCTAGGGACGGGACAGGGCTTAATTCACCCCTCCACTTT.

This clonotype was counted only a few times. The chain joins TRBV6-5 to TRBJ2-5; the match to TRBD2 covers 8 bases. V gave up 8 bases and J gave up 4 bases; unmatched junction bases: 6. There are 13 residues in the CDR3. CDR1 and CDR2 from the germline V gene are MNHEY and SVGAGI. This CDR3 reads CASEAGGRETQYF. The CDR3 nucleotides are TGTGCCAGCGAGGCGGGAGGACGAGAGACCCAGTACTTC.

A few counts support this clonotype. This chain connects TRBV7-9 to TRBJ2-7, with D perhaps TRBD1 or TRBD2 (5 bases each). CDR1 and CDR2 (germline): SEHNR, FQNEAQ (reference sequence). The CDR3 loop spans 15 amino acids. V was pared by 7 bases and J by 0 bases, with 16 bases between. CDR3 sequence reads: CASTSRGAGSYEQYF. The CDR3 bases are TGTGCCAGCACCTCGCGAGGGGCCGGCTCCTACGAGCAGTACTTC.

This chain connects TRBV5-1 to TRBJ1-1; possibly TRBD1 for D (5 bases). Per the germline V gene, CDR1 is SGHRS and CDR2 is YFSETQ. The CDR3 has 16 amino acids. Trimming removed 3 bases from V and 1 base from J, with 16 bases in between. This CDR3 is CASSWGGPGTNTEAFF. The CDR3 region has the DNA TGCGCCAGCAGCTGGGGTGGCCCGGGGACGAACACTGAAGCTTTCTTT.

This clonotype was seen a few times. V gene TRBV20-1 combines with J gene TRBJ1-2, with D tentatively TRBD1 (6 bases). The CDR3 runs to 13 residues. Germline assignment: CDR1 DFQATT and CDR2 SNEGSKA (reference sequence). Trimming took off 0 bases at V and 2 bases at J, with 7 bases between the two ends. The CDR3 loop reads CSARDQGNYGYTF. CDR3 coding DNA: TGCAGTGCTAGAGATCAGGGGAACTATGGCTACACCTTC.

The chain recombines TRBV6-2 or TRBV6-3 with TRBJ1-5, with TRBD1 identical over 7 bases. V gave up 0 bases and J gave up 2 bases; unmatched junction bases: 10. The CDR3 runs to 18 residues. The V gene's germline CDR1 is MNHEY and CDR2 SVGEGT. DNA for the CDR3: TGTGCCAGCAGTTACTCGGGGACAGCTCCTTATGGCAATCAGCCCCAGCATTTT. Translating it yields CASSYSGTAPYGNQPQHF.

Ten or more counts support this clonotype. The chain joins TRBV30 to TRBJ2-7, with D perhaps assigned TRBD1 or TRBD2 (5 bases each). The CDR3 sequence is 13 residues long. Germline V lookup: CDR1 GTSNPN, CDR2 SVGIG (reference sequence). The V and J ends lost 5 bases and 2 bases respectively, with 13 bases between them. This CDR3 reads CAWAPPGPYEQYF. In nucleotides, the CDR3 is TGTGCCTGGGCCCCACCGGGACCCTACGAGCAGTACTTC.

A note on this clonotype: At one end, the junction sequence differs from germline, possibly due to a read error. The chain carries TRBV7-3 and TRBJ2-1; TRBD2 matches 7 bases. The CDR3 is 15 amino acids. The germline V gene has CDR1 SGHTA and CDR2 FQGTGA. CDR3 coding DNA: TGTGCCAGCAGCTTAGTTAGGCGGGAGAACAATGAGGAGTTCTTC. Translating gives CASSLVRRENNEEFF. The variable domain in full, completed from reference TRBV7-3 and TRBJ2-1, reads GAGVSQTPSNKVTEKGKYVELRCDPISGHTALYWYRQSLGQGPEFLIYFQGTGAADDSGLPNDRFFAVRPEGSVSTLKIQRTERGDSAVYLCASSLVRRENNEEFFGPGTRLTVL.

This clonotype was observed many times. The V call is TRBV7-9, the J call TRBJ1-1; 11 bases fit TRBD1. This CDR3 has 16 residues. Germline V gene lookup returns CDR1 SEHNR and CDR2 FQNEAQ (reference sequence). The junction had 4 bases not matched to a gene; V was cut back by 4 bases and J by 0 bases. In nucleotides, the CDR3 is TGTGCCAGCAGCTCAGAGGACAGGGGGCTGAACACTGAAGCTTTCTTT. Its protein product is CASSSEDRGLNTEAFF.

On this clonotype: With a much larger clone just one base away, this may be a read error. The DNA for the CDR3 is TGTGCCGGCCAGGCCGGGACAGGGCCAGATACGCAGTATTTT. Its translation: CAGQAGTGPDTQYF. The gene calls are TRBV6-5 and TRBJ2-3, with 9 bases fitting TRBD1. Germline loops: CDR1 MNHEY, CDR2 SVGAGI. The length of the CDR3 is 14 residues. J was trimmed by 4 bases and V by 11 bases; bases with no gene match: 10.

This clonotype has only a few counts. This chain uses TRBV7-9 with TRBJ2-7; TRBD2 is a possible D gene (5 bases). This CDR3 contains 15 residues. V was clipped by 5 bases and J by 4 bases, with 18 bases between them. CDR1 is SEHNR and CDR2 is FQNEAQ in the germline V gene (reference sequence). The CDR3 region is CASSPDGREIYEQYF. CDR3 nucleotide sequence: TGTGCCAGCAGCCCCGACGGACGGGAAATTTACGAGCAGTACTTC.

The chain uses TRBV7-3 and TRBJ2-3, with 11 bases lining up with TRBD2. Germline CDR1 and CDR2: SGHTA and FQGTGA. V was pared by 0 bases and J by 2 bases, with 7 bases of the junction left unmatched. The CDR3 is 18 residues long. CDR3 nucleotide sequence: TGTGCCAGCAGCTTAACGTTCGGGACTAGCGGTCTCACAGATACGCAGTATTTT. It translates to CASSLTFGTSGLTDTQYF.

V gene TRBV30 combines with J gene TRBJ1-5; weak D call: TRBD1 (5 bases). V was trimmed by 1 base and J by 1 base, leaving 5 bases between them. Germline CDR1 is GTSNPN and CDR2 is SVGIG (reference sequence). The CDR3 consists of 13 residues. CDR3 sequence (DNA): TGTGCCTGGAGTGCAGGGAGCAATCAGCCCCAGCATTTT. Its protein is CAWSAGSNQPQHF.

On this clonotype: One junction end does not reproduce the germline sequence, and a read error may be involved. V and J are TRBV14 and TRBJ2-7; 11 positions match TRBD1. This CDR3 contains 13 residues. The germline V gene encodes CDR1 SGHDN and CDR2 FVKESK. CDR3 coding DNA: TGTGCCAGCAGACAAGGCTGGGACAGGGGGTCACTTTTC. It yields the protein CASRQGWDRGSLF.

The CDR3 spells CASSFIDNGELFF. CDR3 sequence (DNA): TGTGCCAGCAGCTTCATAGACAACGGGGAGCTGTTTTTT. V gene TRBV7-9 combines with J gene TRBJ2-2; D is unresolved. The germline V gene encodes CDR1 SEHNR and CDR2 FQNEAQ (reference sequence). CDR3 length: 13 residues. V was clipped by 3 bases and J by 7 bases, with 9 bases between them.

CDR3 coding DNA: TGTGCCACCAGCAGTGATCCGGGGGGAAGGTCCTACGAGCAGTACTTC. Protein: CATSSDPGGRSYEQYF. The chain links TRBV15 to TRBJ2-7, with TRBD2 identical over 7 bases. Per the germline V gene, CDR1 is LNHNV and CDR2 is YYDKDF (reference sequence). Trimming removed 3 bases from V and 1 base from J; junction bases left unmatched: 9. The CDR3 runs to 16 residues.

As regards this clonotype: This may be a read error: a much more frequent sequence differs by one nucleotide. The CDR3 coding sequence is TGCGCCAGCAGCCAAGTTCCCGTCGGACAAGAGACCCAGTACTTC. Translated, it gives CASSQVPVGQETQYF. The chain is built from TRBV4-3 and TRBJ2-5; D is unresolved. Trimming took off 1 base at V and 2 bases at J, with 11 bases between the two ends. The germline V gene encodes CDR1 LGHNA and CDR2 YSLEER. The CDR3 covers 15 residues.

The sample holds many counts of this clonotype. The genes are TRBV20-1 and TRBJ1-5; weak D call: TRBD1 (5 bases). V was shortened by 0 bases and J by 0 bases, with 6 bases between the two germline ends. Germline assignment: CDR1 DFQATT and CDR2 SNEGSKA (reference sequence). The CDR3 is 14 amino acids. CDR3 DNA sequence: TGCAGTGCTAGAGATGGGGCTAGCAATCAGCCCCAGCATTTT. Its protein is CSARDGASNQPQHF.

This clonotype was counted only a few times. The CDR3 reads CASSIDMVGGYEQYF. CDR3 in DNA: TGTGCCAGTAGTATAGATATGGTCGGAGGGTACGAGCAGTACTTC. The chain couples TRBV19 to TRBJ2-7, with D maybe TRBD2 (6 bases). This CDR3 has 15 residues. Germline CDR1 reads LNHDA; CDR2 reads SQIVND (reference sequence). The V and J ends lost 0 bases and 4 bases respectively, with 13 bases between them.

This clonotype was seen repeatedly, ten times or more. This rearrangement joins TRBV4-1 to TRBJ2-7; 7 bases line up with TRBD1. This CDR3 region has 15 residues. J lost 2 bases, V lost 0 bases, and 4 bases had no gene match. The V gene's germline CDR1 is MGHRA and CDR2 YSYEKL. CDR3: CASSQERTGPYEQYF. CDR3 DNA sequence: TGCGCCAGCAGCCAAGAGCGGACAGGCCCCTACGAGCAGTACTTC.

This clonotype was counted a few times. The rearrangement uses TRBV5-4 and TRBJ2-1; D is ambiguous. CDR3 size: 13 residues. The germline V gene encodes CDR1 SGHNT and CDR2 YYREEE (reference sequence). Trimming cost V 2 bases and J 9 bases, with 12 bases left between them. The CDR3: CASSFSAMFEQFF. The CDR3 nucleotides read TGTGCCAGCAGCTTCTCGGCCATGTTTGAGCAGTTCTTC.